This T cell receptor (beta chain) is drawn from a study of PD-L1 blockade in urothelial cancer. Study at large: About 85% of the 29 patients were men with bladder-origin urothelial cancer. Prior chemotherapy regimens per patient numbered 0 to 3. The analyses of blood took place 3 weeks (second dose) and 6 weeks after treatment start.

Germline values: CDR1 SGHVS, CDR2 FNYEAQ. The ends lost 5 bases at V and 1 base at J; junction bases unmatched: 5. CDR3 length: 15 residues. Indicated time point: peripheral blood 6 weeks after treatment start. Patients' cancers were locally advanced or metastatic urothelial carcinomas. The table came from immunoSEQ multiplex PCR; TCRdb's copy has only in-frame clones and leaves some out. The sample consists of 75,000 to 100,000 clones, around 78% of them appearing once. This clonotype was sampled from a man in his 70s with urothelial cancer. V is TRBV7-6 and J is TRBJ2-3; 8 bases agree with TRBD1. Material: PBMCs, obtained around atezolizumab (anti-PD-L1) treatment. Here the CDR3 DNA reads TGTGCCAGCAGCCCAGGGGGCGCCGGCACAGATACGCAGTATTTT. Translated, it gives CASSPGGAGTDTQYF.